Listed below are T cell receptor beta chains from one sample, sequenced in a study of blood T cell repertoires in COVID-19. Sequencing was performed with immunoSEQ multiplex PCR; in TCRdb, only in-frame clones are kept and a portion is missing. The sample includes 180,000 or so clones, around 91% of them seen just once. Sequences were obtained from PBMCs or T cells enriched from blood (not recorded which). All receptors derive from a woman younger than 30 who had recovered from COVID-19. CDR3s include the opening cysteine and the closing phenylalanine or tryptophan. Clone size, where shown, is once, few, many, or a class for clones that have expanded.

size	V	J	CDR3
.	TRBV3-1/TRBV3-2	TRBJ2-7	CASSQEFSGSDLYEQYF
.	TRBV9	TRBJ2-1	CASSVALADYNEQFF
.	TRBV10-3	TRBJ1-1	CAISPGTGGAFF
.	TRBV12-5	TRBJ2-2	CASGLVGGGELFF
.	TRBV6-4	TRBJ1-5	CASSASSNQPQHF
.	TRBV5-4	TRBJ2-5	CASSLARPLRGETQYF
few	TRBV6-2/TRBV6-3	TRBJ2-7	CASSYPQTTAGLARYEQYF
few	TRBV11-2	TRBJ1-2	CASSSTRDTSYGYTF
.	TRBV7-2	TRBJ1-2	CASSGTGTGFYGYTF
once	TRBV19	TRBJ1-1	CASSIGRPRGPHTEAFF
.	TRBV6-2/TRBV6-3	TRBJ2-3	CASSSPGPSGHTDTQYF